This T cell receptor beta chain was identified during a study of cytomegalovirus exposure and HLA in healthy donors. Concerning this clone itself: Its target is unknown. Mismatch with germline at one junction end may stem from a read error. The sample holds other DNA sequences that translate to the same CDR3.

Findings of the study overall: Productive rates of about 90% or about 30% were seen for most TCR beta V segments in an earlier analysis. Later, an analysis found that common viral pathogens appeared to be linked with several of the most significant clusters.

Researchers ran the PCR with 60 Vbeta and 13 Jbeta primers. Original handling: Unique TCR beta chains numbered about 80 million in a later analysis, with about 11 million shared. Libraries were prepared by immunoSEQ multiplex PCR; TCRdb keeps only in-frame clonotypes and omits some of them. The V and J calls and the clone size are those of that table, but D and trimming were determined from the DNA. The sample has about 140,000 clones, about four fifths seen once. This CDR3 has 14 amino acids. Germline V gene sequence: CDR1 SGDLS, CDR2 YYNGEE. The V gene is TRBV9, the J gene TRBJ2-1; TRBD2 is a possible D gene (5 bases). The TCR was taken from a middle-aged man in good health and CMV-seronegative. Input material: PBMCs. The CDR3 DNA follows: TGTGCCAGTAGCGTAGGAGTCAGGTACAATGAGCAGTTCTTC. Residues: CASSVGVRYNEQFF.